The 9 T cell receptor beta chains listed next were all sequenced from one sample in a study of shared clonotypes between healthy human individuals. Profiling relied on immunoSEQ multiplex PCR, and the TCRdb table lists in-frame clones only, not all of them. Of some 1.5 million clones listed, roughly 96% were seen once; the top ten hold approximately 1.1%. The sample taken for sequencing was naive CD4+ T cells sorted from blood. Described subset: CD45RA+ positively selected. The receptors shown here come from a man under 40 in good health.

The chain combines TRBV29-1 with TRBJ2-1; D might be TRBD1 (6 bases). V was shortened by 0 bases and J by 6 bases, with 9 bases between the two germline ends. This CDR3 is 13 amino acids long. Germline V gene data show CDR1 as SQVTM and CDR2 as ANQGSEA. Here the CDR3 DNA reads TGCAGCGTTGAAGATCCACAGGGCAATGAGCAGTTCTTC. Translated: CSVEDPQGNEQFF.

This clone appeared a single time. Other DNA sequences of this sample code for an identical CDR3. The V gene is TRBV28, the J gene TRBJ2-7; the D is unclear. Per the germline V gene, CDR1 is MDHEN and CDR2 is SYDVKM. The ends were cut back, 2 bases at V and 4 bases at J, with 6 bases in the middle. The CDR3 loop spans 12 amino acids. CDR3 sequence (DNA): TGTGCCAGCAGTTTAAACCAGTACGAGCAGTACTTC. Translation gives CASSLNQYEQYF.

The chain employs TRBV19 and TRBJ1-5; D gene ambiguous. Germline CDR1 LNHDA, CDR2 SQIVND (reference sequence). The V end lost 6 bases, the J end lost 7 bases, and 10 bases lay between the germline ends. The CDR3 is 12 amino acids. The CDR3: CASRFGEQPQHF. The CDR3 DNA follows: TGTGCCAGTAGATTCGGGGAGCAGCCCCAGCATTTT.

CDR3 loop: CASSFKTGGEQYF. The DNA for the CDR3 is TGTGCCAGCAGCTTTAAGACAGGCGGCGAGCAGTACTTC. The rearrangement joins TRBV7-2 to TRBJ2-7; a possible D gene is TRBD1 (6 bases). From germline, CDR1 is SGHTA and CDR2 FQGNSA. V dropped 3 bases and J dropped 6 bases, with 12 bases sitting between them. The CDR3 covers 13 residues.

This chain links TRBV5-1 with TRBJ2-7; possible D gene TRBD2, 6 bases. V was cut by 3 bases and J by 0 bases, with 22 bases left in between. CDR3 length equals 18 residues. Looked up from germline, CDR1 is SGHRS and CDR2 is YFSETQ. The CDR3 loop reads CASSSGGTQTRSSYEQYF. The CDR3 nucleotides are TGCGCCAGCAGCTCGGGTGGGACCCAGACTAGGAGCTCCTACGAGCAGTACTTC.

This chain uses TRBV14 with TRBJ2-5, with 11 bases aligning to TRBD1. The V gene end was trimmed by 2 bases and the J gene end by 4 bases; junction bases not matched to a gene: 9. Per the germline V gene, CDR1 is SGHDN and CDR2 is FVKESK. CDR3 length: 17 amino acids. The CDR3 DNA follows: TGTGCCAGCAGCCAAAAATGGACAGGGGGCGCGGGAGAGACCCAGTACTTC. Its translation is CASSQKWTGGAGETQYF.

The chain carries TRBV28 and TRBJ1-4, with D possibly TRBD1 on 6 matching bases. The CDR3 is 16 amino acids. V was cut by 6 bases and J by 4 bases, with 18 bases left in between. Germline V gene lookup returns CDR1 MDHEN and CDR2 SYDVKM. This chain's CDR3 is CASSSYGGGDNEKLFF. CDR3 nucleotide sequence: TGTGCCAGCAGCTCATATGGGGGCGGTGATAATGAAAAACTGTTTTTT.

The chain has TRBV27 and TRBJ2-5; TRBD2 agrees at 10 bases. Germline CDR1 and CDR2: MNHEY and SMNVEV (reference sequence). The V gene end was trimmed by 5 bases and the J gene end by 3 bases; junction bases not matched to a gene: 6. The CDR3 length is 15 residues. The CDR3 protein is CASSPGLAVKETQYF. In nucleotides, the CDR3 is TGTGCCAGCAGTCCCGGACTAGCGGTTAAAGAGACCCAGTACTTC.

The V gene is TRBV11-2, the J gene TRBJ2-6; D perhaps matches TRBD1 (6 bases). The CDR3 is 13 amino acids. CDR1 and CDR2 from the germline V gene are SGHAT and FQNNGV. V lost 2 bases to trimming and J lost 12 bases, with 11 bases between them. The CDR3 protein is CASSLRGLSVLTF. The CDR3 DNA follows: TGTGCCAGCAGCTTAAGGGGGTTAAGCGTCCTGACTTTC.